Here is one TCR beta chain with its context. Sequencing used immunoSEQ multiplex PCR; TCRdb keeps in-frame clones, though not all of them. The sample shows around 120,000 clones, over 75% of them seen only once. This sample was included in a study of control samples from healthy donors and cancer patients. Trimming shortened V by 0 bases and J by 4 bases, and 12 bases separated the two germline ends. Germline values: CDR1 SGHTA, CDR2 FQGTGA. This CDR3 has 15 residues. The sequenced sample was blood. The sequence came from a man aged 60 to 75 in good health. This chain uses TRBV7-3 with TRBJ1-1, with D perhaps TRBD1 (5 bases). CDR3 coding DNA: TGTGCCAGCAGCTTAACCCCGGGGCCGACCACTGAAGCTTTCTTT. Its protein product is CASSLTPGPTTEAFF.